The rows below give T cell receptor beta chains drawn from one sample of a study of brain T cells in children with intractable seizures. The data were produced by immunoSEQ multiplex PCR, yet TCRdb's version contains in-frame clones alone and is incomplete. The sample shows about 340,000 clones, over 90% of them seen only once. The material was peripheral blood, obtained roughly 5 months after surgery. These receptors all stem from a boy under two years old with tuberous sclerosis and intractable seizures. Both conserved end residues are part of each CDR3. A D gene is named only where the DNA matches it firmly. The size entry is marked missing in some rows and otherwise reads once, few, many or a size class.

>-|TRBV25-1|TRBJ1-2|-
TGTGCCAGCAGTATAGGGACCGGCTATGGCTACACCTTC
CASSIGTGYGYTF
>-|TRBV11-3|TRBJ2-3|-
TGTGCCAGCAGCTTCTTCGGCGGAGGGGTCACAGATACGCAGTATTTT
CASSFFGGGVTDTQYF
>-|TRBV29-1|TRBJ1-4|-
TGCAGCGGCCGGTGGGGGTATGAAAAACTGTTTTTT
CSGRWGYEKLFF
>-|TRBV6-5|TRBJ1-1|-
TGTGCCAGCCTCTTCACTGAAGCTTTCTTT
CASLFTEAFF
>TRBD1|TRBV15|TRBJ2-2|-
TGTGCCACCAGCGGCCCCTCGGGGACAGGGCTCACCGGGGAGCTGTTTTTT
CATSGPSGTGLTGELFF
>-|TRBV5-1|TRBJ2-3|-
TGCGCCAGCAGCGGCCCGGGACGCACTAGCACAGATACGCAGTATTTT
CASSGPGRTSTDTQYF
>TRBD1|TRBV28|TRBJ1-1|-
TGTGCCAGCAGTTTTTTGGTAGGACAGGGGGCCTGGGGCACTGAAGCTTTCTTT
CASSFLVGQGAWGTEAFF
>TRBD1|TRBV19|TRBJ1-4|once
TGTGCCAGTAGTATAACCTCCGGACAGGGTAGTGAAAAACTGTTTTTT
CASSITSGQGSEKLFF
>-|TRBV18|TRBJ1-6|-
TGTGCCAGCTCAGACAGGATCGGGGGTTCACCCCTCCACTTT
CASSDRIGGSPLHF
>TRBD1|TRBV24-1|TRBJ2-7|once
TGTGCCACCGGATTGACAGGGAAATCCTACGAGCAGTACTTC
CATGLTGKSYEQYF
>-|TRBV18|TRBJ1-1|-
TGTGCCAGCTCACCAACCATTGTGCCCAGTTTGAACACTGAAGCTTTCTTT
CASSPTIVPSLNTEAFF
>TRBD1|TRBV15|TRBJ1-2|-
TGTGCCACCAGCAAGGACAGGGGGCGAAGCTATGGCTACACCTTC
CATSKDRGRSYGYTF
>-|TRBV6-6|TRBJ1-4|-
TGTGCCAGCAGTTACAGGGCCCCCGATGAAAAACTGTTTTTT
CASSYRAPDEKLFF
>TRBD2|TRBV18|TRBJ2-3|-
TGTGCCAGCTCACCGGGACTAGCGGGCGCAGATACGCAGTATTTT
CASSPGLAGADTQYF
>-|TRBV12-3/TRBV12-4|TRBJ2-7|-
TGTGCCAGCAGTTTACAGCGTATGGAGCAGTACTTC
CASSLQRMEQYF
>-|TRBV19|TRBJ2-7|-
TGTGCCAGTACCCCGGGGACGCTTTACGAGCAGTACTTC
CASTPGTLYEQYF
>TRBD2|TRBV3-1/TRBV3-2|TRBJ2-1|-
TGTGCCAGCAGCCGCCCCGGGACTAGCGGGAGTAGCCTGGTGATTGCTGAGCAGTTCTTC
CASSRPGTSGSSLVIAEQFF
>TRBD2|TRBV5-1|TRBJ2-1|-
TGCGCCAGCAGCCCAGGGACTAGCGGGAATGAGCAGTTCTTC
CASSPGTSGNEQFF
>-|TRBV7-2|TRBJ1-4|-
TGTGCCAGCAGCTTAGAAGCCGGGACCGGCCCTGAAAAACTGTTTTTT
CASSLEAGTGPEKLFF
>-|TRBV20-1|TRBJ1-2|once
TGCAGTGTTAGAGGCGGGGTTCGCTACACCTTC
CSVRGGVRYTF